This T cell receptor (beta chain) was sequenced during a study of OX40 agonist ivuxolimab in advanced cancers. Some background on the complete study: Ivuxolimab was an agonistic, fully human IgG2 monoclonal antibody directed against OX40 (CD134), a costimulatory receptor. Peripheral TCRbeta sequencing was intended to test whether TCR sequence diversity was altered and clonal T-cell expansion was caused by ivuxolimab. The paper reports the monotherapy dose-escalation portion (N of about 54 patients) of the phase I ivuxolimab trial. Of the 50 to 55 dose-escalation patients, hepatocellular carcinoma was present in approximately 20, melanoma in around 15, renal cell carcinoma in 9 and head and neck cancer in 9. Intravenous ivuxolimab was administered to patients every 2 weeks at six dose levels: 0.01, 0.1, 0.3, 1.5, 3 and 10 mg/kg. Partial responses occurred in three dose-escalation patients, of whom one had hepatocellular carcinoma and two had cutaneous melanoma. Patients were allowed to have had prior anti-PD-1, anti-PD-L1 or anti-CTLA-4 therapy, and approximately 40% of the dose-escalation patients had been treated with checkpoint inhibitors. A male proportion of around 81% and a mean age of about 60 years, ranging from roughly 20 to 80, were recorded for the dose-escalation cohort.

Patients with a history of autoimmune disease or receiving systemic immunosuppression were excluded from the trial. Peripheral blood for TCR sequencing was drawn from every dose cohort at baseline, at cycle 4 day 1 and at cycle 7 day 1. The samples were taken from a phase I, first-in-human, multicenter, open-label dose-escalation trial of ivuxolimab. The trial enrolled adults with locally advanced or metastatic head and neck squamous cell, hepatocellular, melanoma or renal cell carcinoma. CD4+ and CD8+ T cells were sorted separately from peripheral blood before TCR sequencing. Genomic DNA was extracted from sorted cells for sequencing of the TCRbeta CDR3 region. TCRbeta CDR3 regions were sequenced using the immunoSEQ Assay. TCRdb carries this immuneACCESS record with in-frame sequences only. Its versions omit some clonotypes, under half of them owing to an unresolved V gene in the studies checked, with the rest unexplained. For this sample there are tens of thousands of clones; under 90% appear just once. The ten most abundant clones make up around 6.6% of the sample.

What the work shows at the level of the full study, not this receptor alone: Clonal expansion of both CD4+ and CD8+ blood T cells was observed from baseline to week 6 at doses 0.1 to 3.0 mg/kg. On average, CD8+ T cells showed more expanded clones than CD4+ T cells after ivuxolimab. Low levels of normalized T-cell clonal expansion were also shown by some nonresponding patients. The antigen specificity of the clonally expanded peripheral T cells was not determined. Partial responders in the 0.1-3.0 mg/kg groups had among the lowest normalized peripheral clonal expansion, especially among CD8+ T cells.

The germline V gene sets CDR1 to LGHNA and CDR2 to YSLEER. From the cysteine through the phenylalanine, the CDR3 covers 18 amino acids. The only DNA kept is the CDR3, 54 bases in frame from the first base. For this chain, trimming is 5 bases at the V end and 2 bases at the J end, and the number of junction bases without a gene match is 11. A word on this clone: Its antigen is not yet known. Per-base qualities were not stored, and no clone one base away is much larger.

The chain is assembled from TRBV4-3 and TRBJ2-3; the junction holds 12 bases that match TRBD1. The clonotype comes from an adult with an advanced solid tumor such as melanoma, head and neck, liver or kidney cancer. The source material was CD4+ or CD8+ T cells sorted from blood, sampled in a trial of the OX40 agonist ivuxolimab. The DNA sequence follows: TGCGCCAGCAGCAAAGGGACAGGGGGCGCAGGTTCCACAGATACGCAGTATTTT. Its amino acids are CASSKGTGGAGSTDTQYF.